These 2 T cell receptor beta chains were sequenced from one sample in a study of regulatory T cells in long-lasting Graves disease. Time point described: newly diagnosed GD, antithyroid drugs for less than 3 months. Extracted PBMC RNA gave rise to the TCR library. Investigators prepared the TCR beta libraries by applying iRepertoire HTBI primers and Arm-PCR of CDR3 regions. TCRdb re-called the multiplex PCR reads with MiXCR, one entry per CDR3 protein. In the table there are 550,000 to 600,000 distinct CDR3 sequences, about 16% of which are singletons. These same records also appear under a second study, on T cells in Graves' hyperthyroidism and ophthalmopathy.

The specimen comprised peripheral blood mononuclear cells (PBMCs), sampled at new diagnosis, from a patient treated with antithyroid drugs. The receptor source for this set is a man aged 18 to 35 with Graves disease.

This clonotype came up many times. J is TRBJ1-1 and V is TRBV7-2; 7 bases agree with TRBD1. Germline V gives CDR1 SGHTA, CDR2 FQGNSA. The CDR3 sequence is 15 residues long. V was clipped by 4 bases and J by 4 bases; unmatched bases: 9. CDR3 region: CASSSPGRTGTEAFF. The CDR3, as DNA: TGTGCCAGCAGCTCCCCAGGCAGGACAGGCACTGAAGCTTTCTTT.

This clonotype was counted ten times or more. The rearrangement joins TRBV12-3 or TRBV12-4 to TRBJ2-7, with a tentative D call TRBD2 (6 bases). CDR3 length: 15 amino acids. The germline V and J ends were trimmed by 8 bases and 0 bases, with 17 bases remaining between them. The CDR3 protein is CASALRGGHSYEQYF. Written as DNA, the CDR3 is TGTGCCAGCGCCTTAAGGGGAGGCCACTCCTACGAGCAGTACTTC.